Detailed here is one T cell receptor beta chain. Here immunoSEQ multiplex PCR was the method, and the copy in TCRdb shows in-frame clones only, minus some. The sample has under 200,000 clones, about 85% seen once. Seattle enrolled patients during active infection and tracked them longitudinally. This entry is derived from a study of blood T cell repertoires in COVID-19. The length of the CDR3 is 13 residues. Between the trimmed V and J ends, which lost 0 bases and 3 bases, there was a span of 5 bases. The germline CDR1 and CDR2 sequences are LNHNV and YYDKDF (reference sequence). Sequenced sample: peripheral blood. The origin of this receptor is a man in his sixties with COVID-19, enrolled during active disease. The chain combines TRBV15 with TRBJ1-1, with D perhaps TRBD1 (5 bases). The CDR3 region is CATSRDRDTEAFF. The CDR3 region has the DNA TGTGCCACCAGCAGAGACAGGGACACTGAAGCTTTCTTT. The full variable domain, rest sourced from reference TRBV15 and TRBJ1-1, is DAMVIQNPRYQVTQFGKPVTLSCSQTLNHNVMYWYQQKSSQAPKLLFHYYDKDFNNEADTPDNFQSRRPNTSFCFLDIRSPGLGDTAMYLCATSRDRDTEAFFGQGTRLTVV.